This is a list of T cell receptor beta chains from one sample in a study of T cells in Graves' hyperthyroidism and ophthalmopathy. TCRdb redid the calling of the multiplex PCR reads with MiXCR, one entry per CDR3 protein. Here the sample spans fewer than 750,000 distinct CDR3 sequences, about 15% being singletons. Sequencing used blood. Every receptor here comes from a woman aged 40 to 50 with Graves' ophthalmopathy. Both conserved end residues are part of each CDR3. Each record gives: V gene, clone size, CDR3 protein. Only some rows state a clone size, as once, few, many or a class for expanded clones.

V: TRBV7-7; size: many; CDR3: CASSLGGGDLTQYF
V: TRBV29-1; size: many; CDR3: CSVGQGAGTEAFF
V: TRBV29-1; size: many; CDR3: CSVVGGEGGIETQYF
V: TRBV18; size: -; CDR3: CASSDWDRPHEQYF
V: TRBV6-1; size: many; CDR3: CASTPSVLAGYEQYF
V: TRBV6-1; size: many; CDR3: CASSEPGTGSSEQYF
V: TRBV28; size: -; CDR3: CASSFPTMGSYTF
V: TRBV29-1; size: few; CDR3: CSVEGGGEETQYF
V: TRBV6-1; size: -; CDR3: CASSGPGVANYGYTF
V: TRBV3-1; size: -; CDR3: CASSQDGRRGYQETQYF
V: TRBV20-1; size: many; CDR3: CSARAGLAVDGELFF
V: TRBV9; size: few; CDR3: CASSRGLAVYEQYF
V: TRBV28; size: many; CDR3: CASSGGEAGTDTQYF
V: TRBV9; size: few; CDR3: CASSPLANVLTF
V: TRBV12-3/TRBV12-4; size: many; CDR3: CASTWGWVFQRFSTEAFF
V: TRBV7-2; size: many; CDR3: CASSLYQGRAGELFF
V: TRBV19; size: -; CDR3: CASSSAGGTRGYTF
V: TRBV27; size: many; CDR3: CASSQGQGGETQYF
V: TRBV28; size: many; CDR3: CASSIRGKGNQPQHF
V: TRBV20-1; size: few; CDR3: CSGGKGGKETQYF
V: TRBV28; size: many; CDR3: CASSSGGREWYTGELFF
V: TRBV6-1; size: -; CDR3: CASGRQGAGYTF
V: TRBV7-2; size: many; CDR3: CASSEMGGLADEQYF
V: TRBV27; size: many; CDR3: CASTRIGRSNTEAFF
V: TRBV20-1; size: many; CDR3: CSATGGVYGYTF
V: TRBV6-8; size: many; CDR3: CARTVSVNTGELFF
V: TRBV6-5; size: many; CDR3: CASSYSYWVKETQYF
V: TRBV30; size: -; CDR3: CAWSTRDRNEKLFF
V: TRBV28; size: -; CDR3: CASSVAGEGLAKSYEQYF
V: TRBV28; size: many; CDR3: CASSPPAALSGETQYF
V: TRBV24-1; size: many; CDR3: CATSDSGTHKRTQYF